One and the same sample provided the 26 T cell receptor beta chains below, sequenced in a study of PD-L1 blockade in urothelial cancer. Sequencing was performed with immunoSEQ multiplex PCR; in TCRdb, only in-frame clones are kept and a portion is missing. The table lists tens of thousands of clones, 60% to 85% of them singletons, with more than 9% in the top ten. The time point here: pretreatment peripheral blood. The specimen comprised PBMCs, sampled around atezolizumab (anti-PD-L1) treatment. Receptors originate from a man between 70 and 80 years old with urothelial cancer.

The rearrangement links TRBV21-1 to TRBJ1-5; TRBD1 is the table's D call and was not checked against the DNA. TRBV21-1 is termed a pseudogene. The CDR3 sequence is 17 residues long. As DNA, the CDR3 is TGTGCCAGCTCCCAGCGACAGGTACTTAATAGCAATCAGCCCCAGCATTTT. Amino acid sequence: CASSQRQVLNSNQPQHF.

The CDR3 DNA reads TGTGCCAGCAGTTCCAGGGACAGGGGCGAGCAGTACTTC. As protein: CASSSRDRGEQYF. The chain combines TRBV27 with TRBJ2-7, with TRBD1 identical over 10 bases. CDR1 and CDR2 (germline): MNHEY, SMNVEV (reference sequence). Unmatched junction bases numbered 3, after V lost 4 bases and J lost 6 bases. This CDR3 region has 13 residues.

This clone was counted only a few times. The CDR3 loop is CASSIPYIGARTEAFF. CDR3 DNA sequence: TGTGCCAGTAGTATACCCTACATAGGGGCGCGGACTGAAGCTTTCTTT. The gene calls are TRBV19 and TRBJ1-1; the D gene is possibly TRBD1 (5 bases). CDR1 is LNHDA, CDR2 SQIVND, per germline (reference sequence). The CDR3 is 16 amino acids. V was shortened by 2 bases and J by 5 bases, with 18 bases between the two germline ends.

The J gene is TRBJ2-1, the V gene TRBV2; D gene ambiguous. Germline CDR1 and CDR2: SNHLY and FYNNEI. Deletions cut 4 bases from V and 9 bases from J, with 13 bases between. CDR3 length: 13 amino acids. This CDR3 is CASSVGFFTEQFF. The CDR3 region has the DNA TGTGCCAGCAGTGTCGGGTTCTTCACTGAGCAGTTCTTC.

In DNA form, the CDR3 reads TGTGCCAGCAGCTTAGACGGTAGCTCCTACGAGCAGTACTTC. Its translation: CASSLDGSSYEQYF. The chain employs TRBV7-2 and TRBJ2-7; D unresolved. With 1 base removed from V and 0 bases from J, the gap between germline ends came to 7 bases. The CDR3 has 14 amino acids. Per the germline V gene, CDR1 is SGHTA and CDR2 is FQGNSA.

CDR3 protein: CASSLLGGATYEQYF. For the CDR3, the DNA is TGCGCCAGCAGCTTGTTGGGGGGGGCCACCTACGAGCAGTACTTC. The V and J genes are TRBV5-1 and TRBJ2-7; D may be TRBD2 (7 bases). The CDR3 is 15 residues long. Trimming shortened V by 1 base and J by 2 bases, and 13 bases separated the two germline ends. Germline loops: CDR1 SGHRS, CDR2 YFSETQ. The full variable domain, with the rest looked up from reference TRBV5-1 and TRBJ2-7, is KAGVTQTPRYLIKTRGQQVTLSCSPISGHRSVSWYQQTPGQGLQFLFEYFSETQRNKGNFPGRFSGRQFSNSRSEMNVSTLELGDSALYLCASSLLGGATYEQYFGPGTRLTVT.

The chain combines TRBV6-5 with TRBJ2-4; TRBD2 is a possible D gene (5 bases). Trimming removed 6 bases at V and 1 base at J, with 7 bases between. Germline V CDR1 and CDR2: MNHEY, SVGAGI. The CDR3 has 13 residues. DNA of the CDR3: TGTGCCAGCAGGCCGGGGGCCAAAAACATTCAGTACTTC. This codes for CASRPGAKNIQYF.

V usage is TRBV5-6 and J usage is TRBJ1-5, with TRBD1 identical over 7 bases. V shed 2 bases, J shed 4 bases, and the junction held 3 bases outside the gene matches. The CDR3 length is 14 residues. Germline CDR1 is SGHDT and CDR2 is YYEEEE. For the CDR3, the DNA is TGTGCCAGCAGCTTACCGGGACAGAATCAGCCCCAGCATTTT. The encoded protein is CASSLPGQNQPQHF.

This chain links TRBV2 with TRBJ2-7; 7 bases are a match to TRBD1. The CDR3 has 14 residues. Trimming cost V 6 bases and J 3 bases; bases outside gene matches: 8. Germline V gives CDR1 SNHLY, CDR2 FYNNEI. The CDR3 nucleotides are TGTGCCAGCAGAGCCGGGACAGAGAACTACGAGCAGTACTTC. Translation gives CASRAGTENYEQYF.

V usage is TRBV28 and J usage is TRBJ1-1, with 10 bases lining up with TRBD1. The germline V gene has CDR1 MDHEN and CDR2 SYDVKM. V dropped 5 bases and J dropped 7; count of bases not matched to a gene: 10. This CDR3 spans 15 amino acids. The CDR3 region is CASSLLSDRGGEAFF. As DNA, the CDR3 is TGTGCCAGCAGTCTACTATCGGACAGGGGGGGTGAAGCTTTCTTT.

The rearrangement links TRBV5-5 to TRBJ2-7; tentative D call: TRBD1 (6 bases). Germline V gene sequence: CDR1 SGHKS, CDR2 YYEKEE (reference sequence). Trimming took off 1 base at V and 8 bases at J, with 10 bases between the two ends. This CDR3 spans 12 amino acids. CDR3 sequence reads: CASSLFGGQQYF. Written as DNA, the CDR3 is TGTGCCAGCAGCTTGTTTGGGGGCCAGCAGTACTTC.

This clone was detected once. This rearrangement joins TRBV2 to TRBJ2-7, with a possible D match to TRBD2 (5 bases). This CDR3 contains 14 residues. CDR1 and CDR2 from the germline V gene are SNHLY and FYNNEI. V lost 6 bases and J 2 bases, leaving 14 bases between the germline ends. CDR3 DNA: TGTGCCAGCAGCCGGACTCGAGATACCTACGAGCAGTACTTC. Translated, it gives CASSRTRDTYEQYF.

This sequence joins TRBV7-3 and TRBJ2-3; perhaps TRBD2 as D (6 bases). Germline loops: CDR1 SGHTA, CDR2 FQGTGA. The V end was cut by 5 bases, the J end by 0 bases, with 12 bases between. The CDR3 has 15 amino acids. In DNA, the CDR3 is TGTGCCAGCAGCCCACTCGGGACTAGCACAGATACGCAGTATTTT. It codes for CASSPLGTSTDTQYF. The complete variable domain, with remaining parts taken from reference TRBV7-3 and TRBJ2-3, reads GAGVSQTPSNKVTEKGKYVELRCDPISGHTALYWYRQSLGQGPEFLIYFQGTGAADDSGLPNDRFFAVRPEGSVSTLKIQRTERGDSAVYLCASSPLGTSTDTQYFGPGTRLTVL.

This clone has just a few counts. The rearrangement links TRBV29-1 to TRBJ2-4; D is uncertain. The V end was cut by 4 bases, the J end by 7 bases, with 11 bases between. The germline V gene has CDR1 SQVTM and CDR2 ANQGSEA. The CDR3 runs to 12 residues. Here the CDR3 reads CSVGSLSNIQYF. The CDR3 DNA reads TGCAGCGTTGGGTCACTTAGTAACATTCAGTACTTC.

Only one count was recorded for this clone. At one end the junction does not follow the germline gene, possibly because of a read error. The chain combines TRBV7-7 with TRBJ2-7; tentatively, D is TRBD2 (5 bases). Germline V gene data show CDR1 as SSHAT and CDR2 as FNYEAQ (reference sequence). CDR3 length: 15 residues. The CDR3 nucleotides read TGTGCTAGCAGCCCGTACGGGGTTGGGACCTACGAGCAGTACTTC. Its translation: CASSPYGVGTYEQYF.

J is TRBJ2-7 and V is TRBV13; 7 positions agree with TRBD1. The CDR3 extends over 13 amino acids. Unmatched junction bases numbered 10, after V lost 7 bases and J lost 7 bases. Germline assignment: CDR1 PRHDT and CDR2 FYEKMQ (reference sequence). The CDR3 loop is CASTGQASREQYF. CDR3 nucleotide sequence: TGTGCCAGCACTGGACAGGCTTCTAGGGAGCAGTACTTC.

The rearrangement joins TRBV2 to TRBJ1-2; D may be TRBD1 (6 bases). From germline, CDR1 is SNHLY and CDR2 FYNNEI. V dropped 6 bases and J dropped 1 base, with 12 bases sitting between them. The CDR3 covers 14 residues. The CDR3 nucleotides read TGTGCCAGCAGCCCGGACAGACTTAACTATGGCTACACCTTC. Translation gives CASSPDRLNYGYTF.

The V call is TRBV4-2, the J call TRBJ2-4; TRBD1 matches 7 bases. The V segment lost 0 bases and the J segment 7 bases; nucleotides outside the gene matches: 3. Germline V gives CDR1 LGHNA, CDR2 YNFKEQ. This CDR3 is built from 14 residues. The CDR3 here is CASSQDLTGNIQYF. The CDR3, as DNA: TGTGCCAGCAGCCAAGACCTGACAGGGAACATTCAGTACTTC.

The chain is built from TRBV19 and TRBJ1-2; 8 nucleotides match TRBD1. Germline loops: CDR1 LNHDA, CDR2 SQIVND (reference sequence). Trimming at V came to 6 bases and at J to 6 bases, leaving 6 bases not matched to a gene. This CDR3 has 13 amino acids. The CDR3 nucleotides are TGTGCCAGTAGGATGACAGGGGCCCATGGCTACACCTTC. Amino acids: CASRMTGAHGYTF.

V gene TRBV28 combines with J gene TRBJ1-4; no clear D. V was cut by 6 bases and J by 14 bases, with 13 bases left in between. CDR3 length: 11 residues. In germline, CDR1 is MDHEN, CDR2 SYDVKM. CDR3 amino acids: CASSSDSILFF. The CDR3 bases are TGTGCCAGCAGCTCCGACTCCATCCTGTTTTTT.

The chain is built from TRBV15 and TRBJ2-3; 12 nucleotides agree with TRBD2. This CDR3 comprises 18 residues. In germline, CDR1 is LNHNV, CDR2 YYDKDF (reference sequence). The V segment lost 1 base and the J segment 2 bases; nucleotides outside the gene matches: 7. The CDR3 protein is CATSRVGLAGGPTDTQYF. CDR3 sequence (DNA): TGTGCCACCAGCAGAGTAGGGCTAGCGGGAGGGCCCACAGATACGCAGTATTTT.

The gene calls are TRBV11-3 and TRBJ2-4, with unresolved D. The CDR3 loop spans 13 amino acids. Looked up from germline, CDR1 is SGHNT and CDR2 is YENEEA. Deletions cut 6 bases from V and 6 bases from J, with 12 bases between. CDR3 residues: CASSRDTVNIQYF. The CDR3 DNA reads TGTGCCAGCAGTCGTGACACAGTAAACATTCAGTACTTC.

This rearrangement joins TRBV6-6 to TRBJ2-7; 10 bases match TRBD2. The CDR3 extends over 15 amino acids. The junction had 3 bases not matched to a gene; V was cut back by 2 bases and J by 2 bases. Germline lookup yields CDR1 MNHNY and CDR2 SVGAGI (reference sequence). CDR3 DNA sequence: TGTGCCAGCAGTTACGGCCTAGCGGGGGCCTACGAGCAGTACTTC. It translates to CASSYGLAGAYEQYF.

The V call is TRBV5-1, the J call TRBJ1-1, with a tentative D call TRBD1 (6 bases). V was pared by 3 bases and J by 7 bases, with 16 bases between. This CDR3 has 14 amino acids. Germline V gene lookup returns CDR1 SGHRS and CDR2 YFSETQ. DNA of the CDR3: TGCGCCAGCAGCTCGGGGGGCGCCGATGTTGAAGCTTTCTTT. Its translation is CASSSGGADVEAFF.

The V gene is TRBV6-5, the J gene TRBJ2-2; 9 bases match TRBD2. Per germline, CDR1 MNHEY and CDR2 SVGAGI. This CDR3 region has 15 residues. The junction had 6 bases not matched to a gene; V was cut back by 6 bases and J by 4 bases. CDR3 nucleotides: TGTGCCAGCAGCTCGAGCGGGAGGCCCACCGGGGAGCTGTTTTTT. It is translated as CASSSSGRPTGELFF.

The chain couples TRBV28 to TRBJ1-5, with TRBD1 matching over 10 bases. This CDR3 comprises 14 residues. The germline CDR1 and CDR2 sequences are MDHEN and SYDVKM. V was clipped by 8 bases and J by 2 bases; unmatched bases: 3. This CDR3 reads CASLTGGGNQPQHF. In nucleotides, the CDR3 is TGTGCCAGCCTGACAGGGGGCGGCAATCAGCCCCAGCATTTT.